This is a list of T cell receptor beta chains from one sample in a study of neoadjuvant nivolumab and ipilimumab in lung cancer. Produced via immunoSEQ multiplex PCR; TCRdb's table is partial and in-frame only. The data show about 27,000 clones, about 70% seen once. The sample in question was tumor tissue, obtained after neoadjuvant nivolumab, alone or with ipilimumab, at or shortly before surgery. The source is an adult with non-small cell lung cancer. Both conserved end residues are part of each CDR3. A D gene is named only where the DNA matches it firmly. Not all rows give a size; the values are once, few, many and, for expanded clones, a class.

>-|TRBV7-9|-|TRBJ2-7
TGTGCCAGCAGCCTTGGGACTCTTAACGAGCAGTACTTC
CASSLGTLNEQYF
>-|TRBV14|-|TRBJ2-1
TGTGCCAGCAGCCAAGGACTAGTTACTGAGCAGTTCTTC
CASSQGLVTEQFF
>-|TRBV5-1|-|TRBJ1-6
TGCGCCAGCAGCTTATCTGCCTTAGGGTCACCCCTCCACTTT
CASSLSALGSPLHF
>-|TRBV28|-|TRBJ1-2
TGTGCCAGCAATCAACAGGGCTATGGCTACACCTTC
CASNQQGYGYTF
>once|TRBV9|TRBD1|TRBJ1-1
TGTGCCAGCAGCCTGACAGGGGGTGGGAACACTGAAGCTTTCTTT
CASSLTGGGNTEAFF
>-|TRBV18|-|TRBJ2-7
TGTGCCAGCTCCCCCGGGGGCTCCTACGAGCAGTACTTC
CASSPGGSYEQYF
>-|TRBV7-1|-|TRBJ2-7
TGTGCCAGCAGCCCCGGACCAAACTACGAGCAGTACTTC
CASSPGPNYEQYF
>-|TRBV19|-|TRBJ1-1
TGTGCCAGTAGTAGTCAGATGAACACTGAAGCTTTCTTT
CASSSQMNTEAFF
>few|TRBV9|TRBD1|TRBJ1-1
TGTGCCAGCAGTCCAACAGGGGACACTGAAGCTTTCTTT
CASSPTGDTEAFF
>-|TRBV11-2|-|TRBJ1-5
TGTGCCAGCAGCTTCCAGGTAGATAGCAATCAGCCCCAGCATTTT
CASSFQVDSNQPQHF
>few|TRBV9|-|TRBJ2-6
TGTGCCAGCAGCGTAGATCCCAATACAGGGACTGGGGCCAACGTCCTGACTTTC
CASSVDPNTGTGANVLTF
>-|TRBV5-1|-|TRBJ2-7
TGCGCCAGCAGCGGAGACGCAAGGGGATCCTACGAGCAGTACTTC
CASSGDARGSYEQYF
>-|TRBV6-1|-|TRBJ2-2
TGTGCCAGCAGTACAGGTAGAATCACCGGGGAGCTGTTTTTT
CASSTGRITGELFF
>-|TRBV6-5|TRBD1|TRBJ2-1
TGTGCCAGCAGTAACGGACAGGGGTCTCGTGAGCAGTTCTTC
CASSNGQGSREQFF
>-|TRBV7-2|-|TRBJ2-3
TGTGCCAGCAGCACCAGTTTGTCGAGGGATACGCAGTATTTT
CASSTSLSRDTQYF
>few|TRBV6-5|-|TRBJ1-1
-
CASSTSMNTEAFF
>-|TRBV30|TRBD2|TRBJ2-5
TGTGCCTGGGGGGTGGGGCTAGCGGGACAAGAGACCCAGTACTTC
CAWGVGLAGQETQYF
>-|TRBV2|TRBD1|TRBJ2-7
TGTGCCAGCAAGACAGGGGACTCGCGCTACGAGCAGTACTTC
CASKTGDSRYEQYF
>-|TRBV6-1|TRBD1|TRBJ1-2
TGTGCCAGCAGTGAAGTAACACAGGGGACTGGCTACACCTTC
CASSEVTQGTGYTF
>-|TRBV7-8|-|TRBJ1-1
TGTGCCAGCAGATCGACAGGAATGAACACTGAAGCTTTCTTT
CASRSTGMNTEAFF
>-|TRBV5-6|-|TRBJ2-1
TGTGCCAGCAGCCTCGTGGGCCCCGCCGCCCATGAGCAGTTCTTC
CASSLVGPAAHEQFF
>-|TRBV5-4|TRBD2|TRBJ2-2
TGTGCCAGCAGCTCTCTAGGCGGGGGGGGCACCGGGGAGCTGTTTTTT
CASSSLGGGGTGELFF
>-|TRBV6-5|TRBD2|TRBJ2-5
TGTGCCAGCAGTTACCGAGCGGGGGGCCTGGGGACCCAGTACTTC
CASSYRAGGLGTQYF
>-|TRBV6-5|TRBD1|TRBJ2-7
TGTGCCAGCACCCCCGGGACAGGAACCTACGAGCAGTACTTC
CASTPGTGTYEQYF
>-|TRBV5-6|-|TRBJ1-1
TGTGCCAGCAGCTCGGGCGCAGGGCGGACTGAAGCTTTCTTT
CASSSGAGRTEAFF
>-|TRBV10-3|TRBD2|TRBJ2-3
TGTGCCACTACGGGACAGCGGGGGGTTACAGATACGCAGTATTTT
CATTGQRGVTDTQYF
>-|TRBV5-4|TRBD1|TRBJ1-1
TGTGCCAGCAGCTTACCGGGACAGGGGTTAGACACTGAAGCTTTCTTT
CASSLPGQGLDTEAFF
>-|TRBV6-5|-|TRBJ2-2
TGTGCCAGCAGTTACTCGAAGGGAACCGGGGAGCTGTTTTTT
CASSYSKGTGELFF
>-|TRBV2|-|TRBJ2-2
TGTGCCAGCAGTCGGGGGAACACCGGGGAGCTGTTTTTT
CASSRGNTGELFF
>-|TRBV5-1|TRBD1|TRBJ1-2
TGCGCCAGCAGCAGGTTGACAGGGGACTACACCTTC
CASSRLTGDYTF
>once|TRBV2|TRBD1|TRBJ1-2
TGTGCCAGCAGGGGACAGGGGGACGTCTATGGCTACACCTTC
CASRGQGDVYGYTF
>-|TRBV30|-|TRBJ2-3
TGTGCCTGGAGTGTGGGCCAGCTAGTGGCAGATACGCAGTATTTT
CAWSVGQLVADTQYF
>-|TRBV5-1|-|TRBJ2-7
TGTGCCAGCAGCCGCGACAGCCTTTACGAGCAGTACTTC
CASSRDSLYEQYF
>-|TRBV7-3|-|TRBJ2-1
TGTGCCAGCAGCTTAACGAGGGGGGGGAGCTCCTACAATGAGCAGTTCTTC
CASSLTRGGSSYNEQFF
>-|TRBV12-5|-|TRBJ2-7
TGTGCTAGTGGTTTGGTACGAGTCAGGGACGCGTATTTATACGAGCAGTACTTC
CASGLVRVRDAYLYEQYF
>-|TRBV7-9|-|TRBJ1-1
TGTGCCAGCAGCTTAACCCAGACAGGATGGGGAGCTTTCTTT
CASSLTQTGWGAFF